The 21 T cell receptor beta chains below were found in one sample sequenced in a study of early stage breast cancer tumors. TCRdb's table, derived via immunoSEQ multiplex PCR, lists solely in-frame clones and lacks some. Of fewer than 25,000 clones listed, roughly 67% are singletons. Source material: breast tumor tissue. These TCRs come from a person between 55 and 70 years old with breast cancer.

As regards this clone: Within the sample, other DNA sequences also encode this same CDR3. The chain links TRBV5-4 to TRBJ2-5; the match to TRBD1 covers 9 bases. The CDR3 length is 15 residues. Germline V gene lookup returns CDR1 SGHNT and CDR2 YYREEE (reference sequence). V lost 4 bases to trimming and J lost 1 base; unmatched junction nucleotides: 5. DNA of the CDR3: TGTGCCAGCAGCCTAGGACAGGGGCCCCAAGAGACCCAGTACTTC. Its translation: CASSLGQGPQETQYF.

This chain connects TRBV9 to TRBJ2-2; 8 bases align to TRBD1. Germline loops: CDR1 SGDLS, CDR2 YYNGEE. V lost 1 base, J lost 8 bases, and 13 bases stayed unmatched. The CDR3 runs 17 residues. The CDR3 is CASSVPDRVSGAGELFF. CDR3 nucleotide sequence: TGTGCCAGCAGCGTACCGGACAGGGTGAGTGGGGCGGGGGAGCTGTTTTTT.

CDR3 in DNA: TGCGCCAGCAGCTTGGGGGCTCGTGTGGAGACCCAGTACTTC. Residues: CASSLGARVETQYF. This rearrangement joins TRBV5-1 to TRBJ2-5; D not resolved. Trimming stripped 0 bases from V and 5 bases from J, with 11 bases between. The germline gives CDR1 SGHRS, CDR2 YFSETQ. This CDR3 contains 14 residues.

The V gene is TRBV25-1, the J gene TRBJ1-1; a possible D gene is TRBD1 (6 bases). Germline V gene data show CDR1 as MGHDK and CDR2 as SYGVNS. The length of the CDR3 is 14 residues. Trimming stripped 4 bases from V and 1 base from J, with 10 bases between. The CDR3 protein is CASSGLTGNTEAFF. In DNA, the CDR3 is TGTGCCAGCAGTGGATTGACAGGGAACACTGAAGCTTTCTTT.

V usage is TRBV9 and J usage is TRBJ2-1; possible D gene TRBD2, 6 bases. The CDR3 contains 13 residues. Germline assignment: CDR1 SGDLS and CDR2 YYNGEE. V was trimmed by 3 bases and J by 5 bases, leaving 9 bases between them. CDR3 protein: CASSAGLNNEQFF. CDR3 sequence (DNA): TGTGCCAGCAGCGCGGGACTGAACAATGAGCAGTTCTTC.

V is TRBV5-6 and J is TRBJ2-5, with D perhaps matching TRBD1 (5 bases). CDR3 length equals 15 residues. Trimming cost V 1 base and J 2 bases, with 12 bases left between them. Germline-derived CDR1 and CDR2 are SGHDT and YYEEEE. In DNA form, the CDR3 reads TGTGCCAGCAGCTTGAGAGATCCAGGGCAAGAGACCCAGTACTTC. This translates into CASSLRDPGQETQYF. The full variable domain, in which reference TRBV5-6 and TRBJ2-5 provide the parts outside the CDR3, is DAGVTQSPTHLIKTRGQQVTLRCSPKSGHDTVSWYQQALGQGPQFIFQYYEEEERQRGNFPDRFSGHQFPNYSSELNVNALLLGDSALYLCASSLRDPGQETQYFGPGTRLLVL.

This clone has a handful of counts. Germline and junction disagree at one end, which may indicate a read error. The J gene is TRBJ2-2, the V gene TRBV4-1; D is unclear. Germline CDR1 MGHRA, CDR2 YSYEKL. The CDR3 loop spans 12 amino acids. CDR3 amino acids: CASSHRAGELFF. In DNA form, the CDR3 reads TGCGCTAGCAGCCATCGAGCCGGGGAGCTGTTTTTT.

The rearrangement links TRBV9 to TRBJ1-3; weak D call: TRBD1 (5 bases). Germline values: CDR1 SGDLS, CDR2 YYNGEE. V was shortened by 0 bases and J by 0 bases, with 7 bases between the two germline ends. The CDR3 contains 15 residues. CDR3 bases: TGTGCCAGCAGCGTAGGACAGAGCTCTGGAAACACCATATATTTT. Its translation: CASSVGQSSGNTIYF. The whole variable domain, filled in from reference TRBV9 and TRBJ1-3, reads DSGVTQTPKHLITATGQRVTLRCSPRSGDLSVYWYQQSLDQGLQFLIQYYNGEERAKGNILERFSAQQFPDLHSELNLSSLELGDSALYFCASSVGQSSGNTIYFGEGSWLTVV.

The count of this clone is one. The chain combines TRBV6-4 with TRBJ1-1; TRBD1 agrees at 9 bases. Germline CDR1 reads MRHNA; CDR2 reads SNTAGT. This CDR3 contains 15 residues. V shed 9 bases, J shed 5 bases, and the junction held 13 bases outside the gene matches. The CDR3: CASREQGASGTEAFF. CDR3 nucleotide sequence: TGTGCCAGTCGGGAACAGGGGGCGTCGGGGACTGAAGCTTTCTTT.

The genes are TRBV14 and TRBJ1-2; D is uncertain. The V end lost 3 bases, the J end lost 2 bases, and 4 bases lay between the germline ends. Germline V gene data show CDR1 as SGHDN and CDR2 as FVKESK. The CDR3 contains 12 residues. In DNA form, the CDR3 reads TGTGCCAGCAGCCAGGCCAACTATGGCTACACCTTC. Encoded protein: CASSQANYGYTF.

The chain joins TRBV7-3 to TRBJ2-3; 9 nucleotides agree with TRBD2. CDR1 is SGHTA and CDR2 is FQGTGA in the germline V gene. This CDR3 is 15 amino acids long. Unmatched junction bases numbered 3, after V lost 5 bases and J lost 0 bases. CDR3 sequence reads: CASSQTSGSTDTQYF. The DNA of the CDR3 is TGTGCCAGCAGCCAGACTAGCGGAAGCACAGATACGCAGTATTTT.

The chain recombines TRBV18 with TRBJ2-5; no clear D gene. V lost 0 bases and J lost 7, with 9 bases in between. The CDR3 extends over 13 amino acids. CDR1 is KGHSH, CDR2 LQKENI, per germline. The CDR3 nucleotides are TGTGCCAGCTCACCACCGGAGAAGCGGACCCAGTACTTC. It is translated as CASSPPEKRTQYF.

This clone was counted once. The chain uses TRBV19 and TRBJ1-2; D remains ambiguous. The CDR3 has 11 residues. V gave up 6 bases and J gave up 8 bases, with 10 bases separating them. CDR1 and CDR2 (germline): LNHDA, SQIVND (reference sequence). This CDR3 is CASREGAGYTF. CDR3 bases: TGTGCCAGTAGAGAGGGAGCAGGCTACACCTTC.

V gene TRBV4-3 combines with J gene TRBJ2-3; D might be TRBD2 (6 bases). Per the germline V gene, CDR1 is LGHNA and CDR2 is YSLEER. Between the trimmed V and J ends, which lost 0 bases and 10 bases, there was a span of 14 bases. This CDR3 region has 14 residues. CDR3 DNA sequence: TGCGCCAGCAGCCAAGAGGTCCTAGCGTTGGCGCAGTATTTT. This gives the protein CASSQEVLALAQYF.

The V call is TRBV19, the J call TRBJ1-1; TRBD1 matches 10 bases. The J segment lost 2 bases and the V segment lost 5 bases, leaving 5 bases of the junction unmatched. The CDR3 is 15 residues long. Germline loops: CDR1 LNHDA, CDR2 SQIVND (reference sequence). For the CDR3, the DNA is TGTGCCAGTAGTCCGGGGACAGGGGAAAACACTGAAGCTTTCTTT. It specifies CASSPGTGENTEAFF.

V usage is TRBV4-3 and J usage is TRBJ2-1; no clear D gene. V was pared by 0 bases and J by 0 bases, with 6 bases between. CDR1 is LGHNA and CDR2 is YSLEER in the germline V gene. The CDR3 has 15 amino acids. CDR3 in amino acids: CASSQDSRSYNEQFF. The DNA for the CDR3 is TGCGCCAGCAGCCAAGATTCCCGCTCCTACAATGAGCAGTTCTTC.

This clone has only one observation. The chain joins TRBV7-2 to TRBJ2-3, with D possibly being TRBD2 (6 bases). The CDR3 consists of 14 residues. Germline values: CDR1 SGHTA, CDR2 FQGNSA. V gave up 2 bases and J gave up 4 bases, with 10 bases separating them. The CDR3 is CASSLRGSPDTQYF. The CDR3, as DNA: TGTGCCAGCAGCTTACGGGGGAGCCCAGATACGCAGTATTTT. Together with reference TRBV7-2 and TRBJ2-3, the CDR3 gives the full variable domain: GAGVSQSPSNKVTEKGKDVELRCDPISGHTALYWYRQSLGQGLEFLIYFQGNSAPDKSGLPSDRFSAERTGGSVSTLTIQRTQQEDSAVYLCASSLRGSPDTQYFGPGTRLTVL.

The chain has TRBV5-5 and TRBJ2-7, with TRBD1 matching 7 bases. Germline V lookup: CDR1 SGHKS, CDR2 YYEKEE (reference sequence). V was pared by 0 bases and J by 6 bases, with 3 bases of the junction left unmatched. This CDR3 has 13 residues. This chain's CDR3 is CASSLDRGSEQYF. The CDR3 region has the DNA TGTGCCAGCAGCTTGGACAGGGGAAGCGAGCAGTACTTC.

The genes are TRBV2 and TRBJ2-2; 11 positions match TRBD2. The J segment lost 7 bases and the V segment lost 3 bases, leaving 13 bases of the junction unmatched. The CDR3 runs 18 residues. CDR1 and CDR2 from the germline V gene are SNHLY and FYNNEI. The CDR3 protein is CASSEQGLADVRNGELFF. The CDR3 bases are TGTGCCAGCAGTGAGCAGGGACTAGCGGATGTACGGAACGGGGAGCTGTTTTTT. The full variable domain, with the rest looked up from reference TRBV2 and TRBJ2-2, is EPEVTQTPSHQVTQMGQEVILRCVPISNHLYFYWYRQILGQKVEFLVSFYNNEISEKSEIFDDQFSVERPDGSNFTLKIRSTKLEDSAMYFCASSEQGLADVRNGELFFGEGSRLTVL.

This clone showed up just once. This chain links TRBV7-6 with TRBJ2-7, with TRBD2 identical over 7 bases. V gave up 0 bases and J gave up 6 bases; unmatched junction bases: 11. Germline V gene lookup returns CDR1 SGHVS and CDR2 FNYEAQ. The CDR3 is made up of 16 amino acids. DNA for the CDR3: TGTGCCAGCAGCTTAGCGCTCCCGGGGGGAACAGGCGAGCAGTACTTC. Its protein is CASSLALPGGTGEQYF.

The chain couples TRBV30 to TRBJ2-3; 8 nucleotides agree with TRBD2. The J segment lost 4 bases and the V segment lost 2 bases, leaving 11 bases of the junction unmatched. CDR3 length: 16 residues. The germline V gene has CDR1 GTSNPN and CDR2 SVGIG (reference sequence). The CDR3 DNA is TGTGCCTGGAGTTTGCTTGCGGGAGGAGGGGCAGATACGCAGTATTTT. Protein: CAWSLLAGGGADTQYF.